This passage covers 8 T cell receptor beta chains from one sample sequenced in a study of CD8+CD57+ T cells in acquired aplastic anemia. The template for TCR beta VDJ and CDR3 sequence profiling was genomic DNA. One entry per CDR3 protein, called by TCRdb with MiXCR from the reads. Seen here are some 180,000 distinct CDR3 sequences, less than 50% observed once, and the top ten hold roughly 13%. Before being chosen for sequencing, patients had shown CD8+CD57+ cell expansion by flow cytometry. The sequencing sample was made of sorted CD4+, CD8+, or CD8+CD57+ T cells (not recorded which) from PBMCs. Source of these receptors: a human donor with aplastic anemia.

This clonotype was observed a handful of times. V is TRBV6-2 or TRBV6-3 and J is TRBJ2-3; D unresolved. V lost 5 bases and J 0 bases, leaving 12 bases between the germline ends. The CDR3 totals 15 residues. CDR1 MNHEY and CDR2 SVGEGT come from the germline V gene. The CDR3 sequence: CASSSPHYSTDTQYF. The CDR3 DNA reads as TGTGCCAGCAGTAGCCCCCACTATAGCACAGATACGCAGTATTTT.

The genes are TRBV5-6 and TRBJ1-1; the D gene is possibly TRBD1 (5 bases). The length of the CDR3 is 14 residues. The V and J ends lost 2 bases and 5 bases respectively, with 13 bases between them. Germline CDR1 reads SGHDT; CDR2 reads YYEEEE. In DNA, the CDR3 is TGTGCCAGCAGCTTAGGACACACGGGGACTGAAGCTTTCTTT. Its protein is CASSLGHTGTEAFF.

This clonotype occurred many times. The J gene is TRBJ1-1, the V gene TRBV19; D possibly corresponds to TRBD1 (5 bases). The CDR3 is 12 amino acids. In germline, CDR1 is LNHDA, CDR2 SQIVND (reference sequence). V lost 4 bases to trimming and J lost 6 bases, with 9 bases between them. In DNA, the CDR3 is TGTGCCAGTAGTAACCCGGGACCTGAAGCTTTCTTT. Translation: CASSNPGPEAFF.

The DNA for the CDR3 is TGTGCCACCAGTGATTACCCCCGGGGGCGGGAGAGCACAGATACGCAGTATTTT. Translation: CATSDYPRGRESTDTQYF. V and J are TRBV24-1 and TRBJ2-3; tentative D call: TRBD2 (7 bases). The V gene's germline CDR1 is KGHDR and CDR2 SFDVKD. The length of the CDR3 is 18 residues. V was shortened by 2 bases and J by 0 bases, with 17 bases between the two germline ends.

This clonotype was detected only a few times. Its ends do not fully match the called genes, so a read error is possible. The chain combines TRBV5-5 with TRBJ2-5; 9 bases agree with TRBD1. This CDR3 has 16 residues. CDR1 and CDR2 (germline): SGHKS, YYEKEE (reference sequence). The CDR3: CAGSLNGQGIGETQYF. The CDR3 DNA reads as TGCGCCGGCAGCTTGAACGGACAGGGGATTGGAGAGACCCAGTACTTC.

Regarding this clonotype: Germline is not matched at one junction end, which may reflect a read error. The chain has TRBV7-9 and TRBJ1-1; D is uncertain. The length of the CDR3 is 12 residues. Germline V gene data show CDR1 as SEHNR and CDR2 as FQNEAQ (reference sequence). CDR3 bases: TGTGCCAGCAGCTTCGGCGGCACTGAAGCTCTCTTT. Protein product: CASSFGGTEALF. The full variable domain, its missing parts supplied by reference TRBV7-9 and TRBJ1-1, is DTGVSQNPRHKITKRGQNVTFRCDPISEHNRLYWYRQTLGQGPEFLTYFQNEAQLEKSRLLSDRFSAERPKGSFSTLEIQRTEQGDSAMYLCASSFGGTEALFGQGTRLTVV.

This clonotype was observed many times. The chain joins TRBV14 to TRBJ2-2; no definite D call. V dropped 1 base and J dropped 2 bases, with 8 bases sitting between them. The CDR3 runs to 15 residues. Germline V lookup: CDR1 SGHDN, CDR2 FVKESK. CDR3 amino acids: CASSQALLNTGELFF. The CDR3 nucleotides are TGTGCCAGCAGCCAAGCGTTACTTAACACCGGGGAGCTGTTTTTT.

In the case of this clonotype: The junction shows a germline mismatch at one end, possibly a read error. The chain links TRBV20-1 to TRBJ2-7; D remains ambiguous. The CDR3 has 13 residues. Germline V gene lookup returns CDR1 DFQATT and CDR2 SNEGSKA (reference sequence). The CDR3 here is CSAMARQFYEQYF. The CDR3, as DNA: TGCAGTGCTATGGCAAGGCAGTTCTACGAGCAGTACTTT.